This T cell receptor beta chain was observed in a study of blood T cells in healthy people across ages. Study-level information: About one barcoded beta molecule per two T cells came from capture by template switching.

V was pared by 7 bases and J by 13 bases, with 16 bases between. Germline V lookup: CDR1 MNHEY, CDR2 SMNVEV (reference sequence). CDR3 size: 11 residues. Then a second PCR, running roughly 7 to 12 cycles, was carried out with a sample-barcoded 5' primer and a J-beta primer mix. From the 5' RACE reads, TCRdb called clonotypes with MiXCR, one entry per CDR3 protein. The table lists about 650,000 distinct CDR3 sequences, around 52% of them singletons, with around an eighth in the top ten. Study-wide points: CMV infection status of these donors was not known. Naive T cell percentage showed a strong correlation with the diversity of TCR beta.

This clonotype was found many times. The antigen is unknown. Sequencing was carried out using blood. The V gene is TRBV27, the J gene TRBJ2-5, with a weak D call TRBD2 (6 bases). This sequence originates from a woman over 75 in good health. CDR3 amino acids: CASNKAGRTYF. The CDR3 nucleotides read TGTGCCAGCAACAAGGCGGGGAGGACGTACTTC.